This T cell receptor (beta chain) was documented in a study of blood T cell repertoires in COVID-19. Study-level information: Material from acute and convalescent COVID-19 was sourced from the United States, Italy and Spain. Sources were T cells, B-cell-depleted T cells, or PBMCs; the material itself was cDNA or gDNA.

The CDR3 is 15 residues long. The V segment lost 6 bases and the J segment 7 bases; nucleotides outside the gene matches: 15. Per germline, CDR1 MDHEN and CDR2 SYDVKM. The authors' processing: Reference gene primer amplification yielded estimated nucleated cell counts. Libraries were prepared by immunoSEQ multiplex PCR; TCRdb keeps only in-frame clonotypes and omits some of them. That table furnishes V, J and clone size, whereas the DNA furnished D and trimming. Found here are roughly 250,000 clones, 82% of them singletons; the top ten hold about 5.3%. Material: peripheral blood. The clonotype originates from a woman aged 80 or older with active or convalescent COVID-19. The chain joins TRBV28 to TRBJ2-7; 7 bases fit TRBD2. CDR3 region: CASRLWGGTGREQYF. The CDR3 nucleotides read TGTGCCAGCAGACTGTGGGGGGGGACCGGGAGGGAGCAGTACTTC.